This TCR beta chain was found in a study of OX40 agonist ivuxolimab in advanced cancers. The repertoire was sequenced with immunoSEQ multiplex PCR; TCRdb's copy has only in-frame clones and lacks some. Among tens of thousands of clones listed, approximately 79% were seen once. The CDR3 runs 16 residues. CDR1 KGHSH and CDR2 LQKENI come from the germline V gene. V dropped 2 bases and J dropped 5; count of bases not matched to a gene: 6. Points from the study as a whole: Antigen specificity was not determined for the expanded peripheral T cells.

As for this clone: Its antigen is as yet unknown.

The chain has TRBV18 and TRBJ2-3; 11 bases match TRBD2. The clonotype comes from an adult with an advanced solid tumor such as melanoma, head and neck, liver or kidney cancer. This specimen was CD4+ or CD8+ T cells sorted from blood, taken in a trial of the OX40 agonist ivuxolimab. CDR3 sequence reads: CASSPVAGGPEDTQYF. In DNA, the CDR3 is TGTGCCAGCTCACCAGTAGCGGGAGGGCCTGAAGATACGCAGTATTTT.